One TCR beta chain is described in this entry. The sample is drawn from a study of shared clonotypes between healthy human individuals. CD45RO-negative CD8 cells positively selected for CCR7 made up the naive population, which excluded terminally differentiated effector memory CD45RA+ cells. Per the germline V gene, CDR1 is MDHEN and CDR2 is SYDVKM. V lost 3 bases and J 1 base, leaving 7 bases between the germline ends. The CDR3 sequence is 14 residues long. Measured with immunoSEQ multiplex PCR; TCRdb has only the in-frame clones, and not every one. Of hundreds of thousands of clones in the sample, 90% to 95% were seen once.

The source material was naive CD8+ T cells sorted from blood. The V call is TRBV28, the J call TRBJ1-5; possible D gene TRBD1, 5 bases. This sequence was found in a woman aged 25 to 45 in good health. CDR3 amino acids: CASSFQGSNQPQHF. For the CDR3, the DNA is TGTGCCAGCAGTTTTCAGGGAAGCAATCAGCCCCAGCATTTT.